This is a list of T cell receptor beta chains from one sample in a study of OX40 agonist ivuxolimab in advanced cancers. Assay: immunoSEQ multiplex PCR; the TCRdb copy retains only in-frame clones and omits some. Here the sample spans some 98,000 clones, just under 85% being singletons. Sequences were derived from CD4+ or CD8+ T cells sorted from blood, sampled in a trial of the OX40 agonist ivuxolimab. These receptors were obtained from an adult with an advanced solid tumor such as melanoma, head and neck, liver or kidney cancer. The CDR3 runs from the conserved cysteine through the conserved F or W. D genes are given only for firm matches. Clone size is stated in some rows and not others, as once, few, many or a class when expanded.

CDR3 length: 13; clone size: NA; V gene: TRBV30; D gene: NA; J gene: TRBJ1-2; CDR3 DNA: TGTGCCTGGAGTGTCGGGGCCGACTATGGCTACACCTTC; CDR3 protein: CAWSVGADYGYTF
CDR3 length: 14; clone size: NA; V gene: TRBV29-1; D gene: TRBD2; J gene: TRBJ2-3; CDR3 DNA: TGCAGCGTCCTACTAGCGGGTCGTACAGATACGCAGTATTTT; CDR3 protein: CSVLLAGRTDTQYF
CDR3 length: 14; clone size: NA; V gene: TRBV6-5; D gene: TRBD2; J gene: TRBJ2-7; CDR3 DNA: TGTGCCAGCAGCCCCGGACTAGCACTCTACGAGCAGTACTTC; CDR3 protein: CASSPGLALYEQYF
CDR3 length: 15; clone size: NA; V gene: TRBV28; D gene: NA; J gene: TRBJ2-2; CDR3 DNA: TGTGCCAGCAGTTTATCTGCCCGCAGCACCGGGGAGCTGTTTTTT; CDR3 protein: CASSLSARSTGELFF
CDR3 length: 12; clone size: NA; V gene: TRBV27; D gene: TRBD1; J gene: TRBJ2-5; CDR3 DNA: TGTGCCAGCAGTCGACAGGGAGAGACCCAGTACTTC; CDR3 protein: CASSRQGETQYF
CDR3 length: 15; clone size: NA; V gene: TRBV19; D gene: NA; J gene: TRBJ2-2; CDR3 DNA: TGTGCCAGTAGTATAAGAAAGGGGGTCACCGGGGAGCTGTTTTTT; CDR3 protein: CASSIRKGVTGELFF
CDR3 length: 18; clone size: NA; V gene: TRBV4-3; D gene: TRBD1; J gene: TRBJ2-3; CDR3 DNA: TGCGCCAGCAGCCTTCTAGGGGCGGGACAGGGGGCGGGAGATACGCAGTATTTT; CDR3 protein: CASSLLGAGQGAGDTQYF
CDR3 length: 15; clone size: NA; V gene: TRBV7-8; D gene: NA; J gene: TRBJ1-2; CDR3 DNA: TGTGCCAGCAGCCCCCGCAGGGCTCTAATCGATGGCTACACCTTC; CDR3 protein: CASSPRRALIDGYTF
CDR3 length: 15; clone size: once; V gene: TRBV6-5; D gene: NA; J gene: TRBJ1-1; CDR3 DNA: TGTGCCAGCAGTTCTCCGCGACGGGCTCTGGATGAAGCTTTCTTT; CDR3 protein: CASSSPRRALDEAFF
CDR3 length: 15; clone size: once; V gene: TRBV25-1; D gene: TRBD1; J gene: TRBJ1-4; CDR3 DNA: TGTGCCAGCAGCGCCAACAGGGGGGGGAATGAAAAACTGTTTTTT; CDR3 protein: CASSANRGGNEKLFF
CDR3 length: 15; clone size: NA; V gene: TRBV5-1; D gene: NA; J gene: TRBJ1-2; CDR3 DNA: TGCGCCAGCAGCTTGGTGGAGGGGGGTTCCTATGGCTACACCTTC; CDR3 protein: CASSLVEGGSYGYTF
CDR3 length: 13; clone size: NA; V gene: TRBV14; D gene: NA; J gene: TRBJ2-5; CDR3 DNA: TGTGCCAGCAGCCGGCGTCTGGGGGAGACCCAGTACTTC; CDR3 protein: CASSRRLGETQYF
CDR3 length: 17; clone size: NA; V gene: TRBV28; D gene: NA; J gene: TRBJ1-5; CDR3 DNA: TGTGCCAGTGCCCCCCCCGTAAGGTCCGCTAGCAATCAGCCCCAGCATTTT; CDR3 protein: CASAPPVRSASNQPQHF
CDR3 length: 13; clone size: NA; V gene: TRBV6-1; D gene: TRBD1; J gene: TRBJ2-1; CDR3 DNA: TGTGCCAGCAGGGACAGGAGGTACAATGAGCAGTTCTTC; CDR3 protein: CASRDRRYNEQFF
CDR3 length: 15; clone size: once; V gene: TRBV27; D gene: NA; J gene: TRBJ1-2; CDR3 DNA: TGTGCCAGCAGTTTCTTACCAGTTCAAGTTTATGGCTACACCTTC; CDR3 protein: CASSFLPVQVYGYTF
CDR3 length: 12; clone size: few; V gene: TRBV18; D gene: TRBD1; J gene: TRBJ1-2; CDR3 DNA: TGTGCCAGCTCACCAACAGGGGATGGCTACACCTTC; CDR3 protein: CASSPTGDGYTF
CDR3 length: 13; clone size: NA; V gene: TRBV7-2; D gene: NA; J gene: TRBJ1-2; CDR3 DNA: TGTGCCAGCAGCCCAGGGTTTTCGGGAGGCTACACCTTC; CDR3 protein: CASSPGFSGGYTF
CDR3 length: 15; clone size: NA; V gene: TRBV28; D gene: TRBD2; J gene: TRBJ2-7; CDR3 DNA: TGTGCCAGCAGCTCTGGGACTAGCGGGGACTACGAGCAGTACTTC; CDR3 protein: CASSSGTSGDYEQYF
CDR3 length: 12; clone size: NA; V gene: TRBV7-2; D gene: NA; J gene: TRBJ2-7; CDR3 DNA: TGTGCCAGCAGCTTAAGACGCTACGAGCAGTACTTC; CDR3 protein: CASSLRRYEQYF
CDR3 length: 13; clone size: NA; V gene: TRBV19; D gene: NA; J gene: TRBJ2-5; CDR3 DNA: TGTGCCAGTAGTATCGGCACTAAGGGGACCCAGTACTTC; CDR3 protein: CASSIGTKGTQYF
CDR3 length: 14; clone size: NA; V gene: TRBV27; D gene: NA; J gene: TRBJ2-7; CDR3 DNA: TGTGCCAGCAGTTTTCAACCAGGGTCTTACGAGCAGTACTTC; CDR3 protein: CASSFQPGSYEQYF
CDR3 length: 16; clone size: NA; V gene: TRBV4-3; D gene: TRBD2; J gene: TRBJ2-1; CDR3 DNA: TGCGCCAGCAGCCAAGTATGGGGGAGGGTCCACAATGAGCAGTTCTTC; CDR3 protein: CASSQVWGRVHNEQFF
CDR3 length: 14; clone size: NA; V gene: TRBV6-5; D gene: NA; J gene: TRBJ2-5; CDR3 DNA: TGTGCCAGCAGGGCAGACACCACGCGGGAGACCCAGTACTTC; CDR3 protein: CASRADTTRETQYF
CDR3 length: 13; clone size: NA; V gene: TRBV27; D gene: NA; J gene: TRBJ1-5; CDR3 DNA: TGTGCCAGCAGTCCGGGACCTCGGGCGCCCCAGCATTTT; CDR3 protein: CASSPGPRAPQHF
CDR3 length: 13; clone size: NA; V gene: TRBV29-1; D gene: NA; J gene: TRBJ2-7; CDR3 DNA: TGCAGCGTTGTAACACCTCTCCCCTACGAGCAGTACTTC; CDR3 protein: CSVVTPLPYEQYF
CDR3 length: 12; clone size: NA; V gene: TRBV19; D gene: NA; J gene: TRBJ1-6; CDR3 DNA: TGTGCCAGTAGTCCACCCAATTCACCCCTCCACTTT; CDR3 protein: CASSPPNSPLHF
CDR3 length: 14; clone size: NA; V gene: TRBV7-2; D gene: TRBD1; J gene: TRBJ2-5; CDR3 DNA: TGTGCCAGCAGCTTATCAGGGGGCGCGGAGACCCAGTACTTC; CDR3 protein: CASSLSGGAETQYF
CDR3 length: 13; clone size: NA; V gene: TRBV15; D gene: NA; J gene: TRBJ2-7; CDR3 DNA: TGTGCCACCAGCAGACTGGGGACAACCGAGCAGTACTTC; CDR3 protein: CATSRLGTTEQYF
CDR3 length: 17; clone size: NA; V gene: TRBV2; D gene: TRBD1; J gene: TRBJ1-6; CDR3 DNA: TGTGCCAGCAGTCGAGAAACAGGGGAGGCCTATAATTCACCCCTCCACTTT; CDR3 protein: CASSRETGEAYNSPLHF
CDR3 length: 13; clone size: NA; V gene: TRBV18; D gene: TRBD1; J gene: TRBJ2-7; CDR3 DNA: TGTGCCAGCTCCCCAGACAGGGCCGGAGAGCAGTACTTC; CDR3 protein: CASSPDRAGEQYF
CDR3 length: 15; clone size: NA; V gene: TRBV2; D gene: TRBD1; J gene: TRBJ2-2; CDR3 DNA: TGTGCCAGCAGATCACAGGGGGCGAGAACCGGGGAGCTGTTTTTT; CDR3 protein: CASRSQGARTGELFF
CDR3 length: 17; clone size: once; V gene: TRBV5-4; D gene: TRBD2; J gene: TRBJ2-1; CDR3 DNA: TGTGCCAGCAGCAATGCACTAGCGGGGCGCTCCTACAATGAGCAGTTCTTC; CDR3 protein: CASSNALAGRSYNEQFF
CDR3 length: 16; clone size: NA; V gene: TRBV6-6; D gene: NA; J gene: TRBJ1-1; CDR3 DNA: TGTGCCAGCAGTTACGCACCGGGACGGATGAACACTGAAGCTTTCTTT; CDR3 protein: CASSYAPGRMNTEAFF
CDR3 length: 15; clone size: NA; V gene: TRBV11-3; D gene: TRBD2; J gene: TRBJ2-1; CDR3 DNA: TGTGCCAGCAGTCCCAGCGGGAGCTCCTACAATGAGCAGTTCTTC; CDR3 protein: CASSPSGSSYNEQFF
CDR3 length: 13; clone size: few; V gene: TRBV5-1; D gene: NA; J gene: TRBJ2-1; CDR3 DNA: TGCGCCAGCAGCTTGGCTAGCTACAATGAGCAGTTCTTC; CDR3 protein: CASSLASYNEQFF
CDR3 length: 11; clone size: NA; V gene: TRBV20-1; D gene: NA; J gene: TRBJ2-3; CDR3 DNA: TGCAGTGCTAGTCTCGGAGATACGCAGTATTTT; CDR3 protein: CSASLGDTQYF
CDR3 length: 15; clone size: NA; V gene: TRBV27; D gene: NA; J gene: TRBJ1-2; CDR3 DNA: TGTGCCAGCAGTTTACGTGGCAGGGGAGCTTATGGCTACACCTTC; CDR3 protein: CASSLRGRGAYGYTF
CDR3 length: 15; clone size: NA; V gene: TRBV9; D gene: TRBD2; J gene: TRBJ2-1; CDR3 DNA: TGTGCCAGCAGCGTACAGGGGACTAGCACAAATGAGCAGTTCTTC; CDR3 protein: CASSVQGTSTNEQFF
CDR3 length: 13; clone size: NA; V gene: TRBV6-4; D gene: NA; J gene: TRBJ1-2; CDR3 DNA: TGTGCCAGCAGTGACAATAGCGGATATGGCTACACCTTC; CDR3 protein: CASSDNSGYGYTF